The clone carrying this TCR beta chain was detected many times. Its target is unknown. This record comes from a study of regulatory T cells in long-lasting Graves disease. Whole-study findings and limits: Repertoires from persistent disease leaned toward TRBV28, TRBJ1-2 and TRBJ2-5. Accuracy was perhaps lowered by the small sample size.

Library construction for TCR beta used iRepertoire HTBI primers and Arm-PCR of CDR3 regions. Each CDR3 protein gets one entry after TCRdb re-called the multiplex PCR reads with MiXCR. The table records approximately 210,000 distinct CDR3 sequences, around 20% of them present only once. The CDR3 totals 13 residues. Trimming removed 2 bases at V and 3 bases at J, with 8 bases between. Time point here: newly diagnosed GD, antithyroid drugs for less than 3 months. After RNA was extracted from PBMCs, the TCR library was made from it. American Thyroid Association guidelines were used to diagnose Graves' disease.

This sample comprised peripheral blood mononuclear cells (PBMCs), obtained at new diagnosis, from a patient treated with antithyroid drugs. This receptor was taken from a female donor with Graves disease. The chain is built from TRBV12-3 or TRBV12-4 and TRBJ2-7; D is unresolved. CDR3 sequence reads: CASSLRDLYEQYF. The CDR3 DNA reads TGTGCCAGCAGTTTAAGAGACCTCTACGAGCAGTACTTC.